The next 26 T cell receptor beta chains were all read from a single sample in a study of CD8 T cells in ankylosing spondylitis. TCRdb re-called the 5' RACE reads with MiXCR, one entry per CDR3 protein. The sample has just over 150,000 distinct CDR3 sequences, about 16% seen once. The sequenced sample consisted of blood, either unsorted or a sorted T cell fraction (not recorded which). The receptor source for this set is a male donor with ankylosing spondylitis or in good health (not recorded which).

The chain recombines TRBV27 with TRBJ1-5, with 7 bases identical to TRBD1. CDR3 length equals 16 residues. Trimming took 1 base from V and 4 from J; bases not matched to a gene: 7. CDR1 and CDR2 from the germline V gene are MNHEY and SMNVEV (reference sequence). The CDR3 nucleotides read TGTGCCAGCAGTTTATGGGCAGGGGGTCGGAATCAGCCCCAGCATTTT. This encodes CASSLWAGGRNQPQHF.

This clonotype has a handful of counts. The genes are TRBV7-8 and TRBJ1-6, with 8 bases identical to TRBD1. With V trimmed by 1 base and J by 10 bases, 3 bases remained unmatched. From germline, CDR1 is SGHVS and CDR2 FQNEAQ. The CDR3 loop spans 14 amino acids. In nucleotides, the CDR3 is TGTGCCAGCAGCTTAGACAGGGGGAGATCACCCCTCCACTTT. Its protein is CASSLDRGRSPLHF.

This clonotype was seen at least ten times. The chain carries TRBV29-1 and TRBJ1-2; D gene ambiguous. Germline V gene lookup returns CDR1 SQVTM and CDR2 ANQGSEA. The CDR3 contains 15 residues. V shed 0 bases and J shed 4 bases, with 15 bases lying between them. The CDR3 reads CSVEDHGRWSYGYTF. The CDR3 bases are TGCAGCGTTGAAGATCATGGACGGTGGAGCTATGGCTACACCTTC.

This clonotype has at least ten counts. This chain joins TRBV20-1 and TRBJ2-1; the D gene is possibly TRBD2 (5 bases). The germline gives CDR1 DFQATT, CDR2 SNEGSKA (reference sequence). The V and J ends lost 6 bases and 7 bases respectively, with 16 bases between them. This CDR3 region has 13 residues. The CDR3 sequence: CSAALSSGNEQFF. In DNA form, the CDR3 reads TGCAGTGCCGCCCTGAGTTCGGGGAATGAGCAGTTCTTC.

The chain employs TRBV10-3 and TRBJ2-3; TRBD1 is a possible D gene (6 bases). CDR1 and CDR2 (germline): ENHRY, SYGVKD. The CDR3 totals 14 residues. The ends were cut back, 4 bases at V and 2 bases at J, with 10 bases in the middle. In nucleotides, the CDR3 is TGTGCCATCAGTGGGGGGACATCCACAGATACGCAGTATTTT. This codes for CAISGGTSTDTQYF.

Only one count was recorded for this clonotype. The chain couples TRBV29-1 to TRBJ1-4, with 7 bases lining up with TRBD1. J lost 7 bases, V lost 5 bases, and 1 base had no gene match. CDR1 is SQVTM, CDR2 ANQGSEA, per germline. The CDR3 totals 11 residues. The CDR3 bases are TGCAGCGTTTACAGGGGTGAAAAACTGTTTTTT. It codes for CSVYRGEKLFF.

The CDR3 DNA reads TGCGCCAGCAGCTTGGGTGAGGCGTGGGCCAAAAACATTCAGTACTTC. Amino acids: CASSLGEAWAKNIQYF. The V gene is TRBV5-1, the J gene TRBJ2-4; D uncertain. The CDR3 spans 16 residues. The germline CDR1 and CDR2 sequences are SGHRS and YFSETQ. Trimming took off 0 bases at V and 1 base at J, with 11 bases between the two ends.

The chain carries TRBV12-3 or TRBV12-4 and TRBJ1-5; TRBD1 agrees at 12 bases. This CDR3 region has 18 residues. After removal of 4 bases from V and 0 bases from J, the junction contained 7 bases not matched to a gene. This CDR3 is CASSSAGTGGNSNQPQHF. The CDR3 DNA reads TGTGCCAGCAGTTCCGCCGGGACAGGGGGCAATAGCAATCAGCCCCAGCATTTT.

This clonotype was recorded many times. This chain joins TRBV10-2 and TRBJ2-1; D not resolved. Germline V gene lookup returns CDR1 WSHSY and CDR2 SAAADI. V was cut by 4 bases and J by 5 bases, with 12 bases left in between. This CDR3 region has 14 residues. CDR3 sequence: CASSGLGPHNEQFF. The CDR3 DNA is TGCGCCAGCAGTGGGTTAGGTCCCCACAATGAGCAGTTCTTC.

This clonotype was detected many times. CDR3 coding DNA: TGTGCCAGCAGTTTGAAGGGCTACGAGCAGTACTTC. Amino acids: CASSLKGYEQYF. The chain is built from TRBV12-3 or TRBV12-4 and TRBJ2-7; D is uncertain. The CDR3 spans 12 residues. V gave up 3 bases and J gave up 3 bases, with 6 bases separating them.

This clonotype was found a few times. This chain links TRBV5-4 with TRBJ2-7; a possible D gene is TRBD2 (5 bases). The germline V gene encodes CDR1 SGHNT and CDR2 YYREEE (reference sequence). Trimming removed 1 base from V and 3 bases from J, with 20 bases in between. The CDR3 is made up of 17 amino acids. CDR3 residues: CASSLSPQSSRGYEQYF. The DNA of the CDR3 is TGTGCCAGCAGCTTGTCTCCTCAAAGTTCCCGGGGCTACGAGCAGTACTTC.

Ten or more counts support this clonotype. This chain uses TRBV27 with TRBJ1-1, with 10 bases matching TRBD1. V lost 3 bases to trimming and J lost 4 bases; unmatched junction nucleotides: 8. The CDR3 runs to 16 residues. Germline assignment: CDR1 MNHEY and CDR2 SMNVEV (reference sequence). The CDR3 reads CASSLGLRTGGTEAFF. In DNA form, the CDR3 reads TGTGCCAGCAGTTTGGGACTCAGGACAGGGGGCACTGAAGCTTTCTTT.

Many counts were recorded for this clonotype. This chain links TRBV27 with TRBJ1-1; TRBD1 matches 7 bases. CDR1 is MNHEY and CDR2 is SMNVEV in the germline V gene (reference sequence). V shed 7 bases, J shed 2 bases, and the junction held 4 bases outside the gene matches. The length of the CDR3 is 13 residues. CDR3 nucleotides: TGTGCCAGCAATCGACAGGGAAACACTGAAGCTTTCTTT. The encoded protein is CASNRQGNTEAFF.

Of note for this clonotype: A much larger clone lies a single base off, so this may be a read error. V is TRBV5-1 and J is TRBJ2-7; a weak D match, TRBD1 (6 bases). Trimming cost V 4 bases and J 0 bases, with 11 bases left between them. Germline V CDR1 and CDR2: SGHRS, YFSETQ. CDR3 length: 14 amino acids. CDR3 loop: CASSPRDNSYEQYF. In DNA form, the CDR3 reads TGCGCCAGCAGCCCAAGGGACAACTCCTACGAGCAGTACTTC.

This clonotype occurred a few times. The rearrangement joins TRBV29-1 to TRBJ2-7; D may be TRBD2 (6 bases). In germline, CDR1 is SQVTM, CDR2 ANQGSEA. The CDR3 has 15 residues. V shed 5 bases and J shed 1 base, with 18 bases lying between them. The CDR3 DNA reads TGCAGCGTTCGCTCCAATCCCGGGAGTTCCTACGAGCAGTACTTC. This translates into CSVRSNPGSSYEQYF.

This clonotype appeared a few times. The V gene is TRBV28, the J gene TRBJ2-5; the match to TRBD2 covers 9 bases. Trimming at V came to 2 bases and at J to 1 base, leaving 2 bases not matched to a gene. Germline CDR1 reads MDHEN; CDR2 reads SYDVKM. This CDR3 spans 15 amino acids. CDR3 DNA: TGTGCCAGCAGTTTACCTAGCGGGACCCAAGAGACCCAGTACTTC. Its translation: CASSLPSGTQETQYF.

The rearrangement joins TRBV11-2 to TRBJ2-1; D is uncertain. V lost 2 bases and J lost 6, with 14 bases in between. The CDR3 extends over 15 amino acids. Germline CDR1 SGHAT, CDR2 FQNNGV. CDR3 loop: CASSLSRRLGNEQFF. In DNA form, the CDR3 reads TGTGCCAGCAGCTTAAGCCGTAGGTTGGGCAATGAGCAGTTCTTC.

This clonotype was seen a few times. The CDR3, as DNA: TGTGCCAGCAGTGAAAGCGGGGCAGATAATTCACCCCTCCACTTT. Its translation is CASSESGADNSPLHF. V is TRBV2 and J is TRBJ1-6, with a possible D match to TRBD1 (5 bases). The CDR3 sequence is 15 residues long. Germline V lookup: CDR1 SNHLY, CDR2 FYNNEI. Trimming cost V 2 bases and J 5 bases, with 10 bases left between them.

In DNA form, the CDR3 reads TGTGCCAGCAGCCAAGACGGTCAGGGGAACCACGAGCAGTACTTC. This encodes CASSQDGQGNHEQYF. The rearrangement uses TRBV3-1 and TRBJ2-7, with D perhaps matching TRBD1 (6 bases). Germline V gives CDR1 LGHDT, CDR2 YNNKEL (reference sequence). V dropped 0 bases and J dropped 5 bases, with 14 bases sitting between them. This CDR3 has 15 residues.

The sample holds many counts of this clonotype. V is TRBV5-1 and J is TRBJ2-7; 9 bases match TRBD1. Germline V gene lookup returns CDR1 SGHRS and CDR2 YFSETQ. The CDR3 sequence is 17 residues long. V trimming: 2 bases; J trimming: 4 bases; junction bases outside the gene matches: 13. The DNA of the CDR3 is TGCGCCAGCAGCTTAAAGATCGGACAGGGGTCGTATTACGAGCAGTACTTC. It is translated as CASSLKIGQGSYYEQYF.

This clonotype was recorded a few times. The V gene is TRBV28, the J gene TRBJ2-7; TRBD2 agrees at 12 bases. The germline gives CDR1 MDHEN, CDR2 SYDVKM. V lost 3 bases to trimming and J lost 5 bases; unmatched junction nucleotides: 8. The CDR3 spans 16 residues. CDR3 bases: TGTGCCAGCAGTTTTGGTATTAGACTAGCGGGAGACGAGCAGTACTTC. Translation: CASSFGIRLAGDEQYF.

In this sample, this clonotype turned up many times. V is TRBV14 and J is TRBJ2-1; 7 positions agree with TRBD1. This CDR3 has 15 residues. Germline loops: CDR1 SGHDN, CDR2 FVKESK. The V segment lost 10 bases and the J segment 0 bases; nucleotides outside the gene matches: 9. CDR3 in amino acids: CATTRGQGSYNEQFF. The DNA for the CDR3 is TGTGCCACTACAAGGGGGCAGGGCTCCTACAATGAGCAGTTCTTC.

This clonotype was picked up many times. V usage is TRBV5-1 and J usage is TRBJ2-2, with D maybe TRBD1 (6 bases). CDR3 length: 16 amino acids. The V gene's germline CDR1 is SGHRS and CDR2 YFSETQ. Trimming shortened V by 3 bases and J by 0 bases, and 12 bases separated the two germline ends. The DNA of the CDR3 is TGCGCCAGCAGCTCCTCCCAGGGGCCGAACACCGGGGAGCTGTTTTTT. This encodes CASSSSQGPNTGELFF.

This clonotype was seen a single time. The chain employs TRBV5-8 and TRBJ1-5, with TRBD1 as a possible D gene (5 bases). V was cut by 0 bases and J by 7 bases, with 11 bases left in between. Germline assignment: CDR1 SGHTS and CDR2 YDEGEE. The length of the CDR3 is 14 residues. The CDR3: CASSLVDIEQPQHF. CDR3 coding DNA: TGTGCCAGCAGCTTGGTGGACATAGAACAGCCCCAGCATTTT.

This clonotype showed up just a few times. This chain connects TRBV20-1 to TRBJ1-2; D gene ambiguous. Germline V gives CDR1 DFQATT, CDR2 SNEGSKA (reference sequence). This CDR3 comprises 9 residues. Trimming cost V 5 bases and J 8 bases, with 6 bases left between them. CDR3 in DNA: TGCAGTGCTCCTGCAGGCTACACCTTC. Translation: CSAPAGYTF.

The chain employs TRBV5-5 and TRBJ1-3, with TRBD1 matching over 7 bases. With V trimmed by 5 bases and J by 1 base, 3 bases remained unmatched. The CDR3 runs 14 residues. Germline assignment: CDR1 SGHKS and CDR2 YYEKEE (reference sequence). The CDR3: CASRQGSSGNTIYF. The CDR3 DNA reads as TGTGCCAGCAGACAGGGGAGTTCTGGAAACACCATATATTTT.